This TCR beta chain was identified in a study of T-cell reconstitution after alpha-beta-depleted transplantation in children. Using unique molecular identifiers, the investigators prepared the TCRbeta library. TCRdb reprocessed the PCR reads via MiXCR and lists one record per CDR3 protein. The sample lists around 210,000 distinct CDR3 sequences; about 7% were seen once. This clonotype has a count of ten or more. The antigen remains unidentified. CDR3 length: 10 amino acids. V was shortened by 6 bases and J by 5 bases, with 4 bases between the two germline ends. The germline V gene encodes CDR1 MDHEN and CDR2 SYDVKM. Findings of the study overall: At the one-year point after transplant, T-cell counts and TCRbeta diversity were found to come mostly from T cells that had been newly produced.

The TCR sequence derives from a boy under 10 years old with acute lymphoblastic leukemia, due to receive a stem cell transplant. The specimen comprised PBMCs, sampled before TCRalphabeta/CD19-depleted stem cell transplant. V usage is TRBV28 and J usage is TRBJ1-1; D unresolved. The DNA of the CDR3 is TGTGCCAGCAGGCTGACTGAAGCTTTCTTT. Encoded protein: CASRLTEAFF.